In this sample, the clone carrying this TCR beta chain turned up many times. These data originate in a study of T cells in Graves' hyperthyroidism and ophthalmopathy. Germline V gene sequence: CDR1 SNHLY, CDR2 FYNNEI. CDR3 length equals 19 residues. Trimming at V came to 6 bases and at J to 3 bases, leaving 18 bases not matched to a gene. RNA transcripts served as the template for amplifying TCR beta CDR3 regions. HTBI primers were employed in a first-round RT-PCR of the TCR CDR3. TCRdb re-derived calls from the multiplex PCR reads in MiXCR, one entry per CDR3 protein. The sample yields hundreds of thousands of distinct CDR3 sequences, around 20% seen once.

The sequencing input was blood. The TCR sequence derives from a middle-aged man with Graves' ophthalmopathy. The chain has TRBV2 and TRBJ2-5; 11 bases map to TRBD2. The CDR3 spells CASRGASGRHLTKEETQYF. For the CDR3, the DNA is TGTGCCAGCAGGGGGGCTAGCGGGAGGCACTTGACTAAAGAAGAGACCCAGTACTTC.